Presented here are 2 T cell receptor beta chains from one specimen sequenced in a study of identical twins. TCRdb passed the 5' RACE reads through MiXCR, listing each CDR3 protein once. Among 210,000 or so distinct CDR3 sequences listed, 7.5% were seen once. These data also formed part of another study, on yellow fever vaccine responses in identical twins.

Sequenced: memory (CD45RO+) T cells sorted from blood. The receptor source for this set is a young woman in good health.

This clonotype has at least ten counts. The chain recombines TRBV12-3 or TRBV12-4 with TRBJ2-1; D uncertain. CDR3 length: 13 amino acids. Trimming removed 5 bases from V and 3 bases from J, with 8 bases in between. The CDR3 here is CASSPAVYNEQFF. The CDR3 DNA reads TGTGCCAGCAGTCCCGCGGTCTACAATGAGCAGTTCTTC.

The V gene is TRBV24-1, the J gene TRBJ1-2, with D uncertain. CDR3 length equals 13 residues. V was shortened by 1 base and J by 8 bases, with 10 bases between the two germline ends. Germline CDR1 reads KGHDR; CDR2 reads SFDVKD. The CDR3 coding sequence is TGTGCCACCAGTGATTTTTTTGGGAGGGGCTACACCTTC. Translating gives CATSDFFGRGYTF.